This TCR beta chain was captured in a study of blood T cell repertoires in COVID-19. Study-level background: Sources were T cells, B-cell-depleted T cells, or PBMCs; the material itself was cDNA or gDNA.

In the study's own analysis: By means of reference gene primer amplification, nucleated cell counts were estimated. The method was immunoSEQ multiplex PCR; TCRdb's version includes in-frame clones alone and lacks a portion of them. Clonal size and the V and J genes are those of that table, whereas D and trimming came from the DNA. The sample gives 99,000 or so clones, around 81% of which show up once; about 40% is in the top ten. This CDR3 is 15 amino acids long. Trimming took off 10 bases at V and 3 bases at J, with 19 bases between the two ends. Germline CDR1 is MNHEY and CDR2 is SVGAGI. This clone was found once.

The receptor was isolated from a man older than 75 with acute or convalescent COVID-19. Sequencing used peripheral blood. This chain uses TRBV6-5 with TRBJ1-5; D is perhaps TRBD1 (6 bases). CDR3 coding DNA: TGTGCCACAGCCCGTTGGGACACAACCAATCAGCCCCAGCATTTT. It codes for CATARWDTTNQPQHF.